The 27 T cell receptor beta chains listed next were all sequenced from one sample in a study of OX40 agonist ivuxolimab in advanced cancers. TCRdb's copy holds only in-frame clones and misses some; the assay was immunoSEQ multiplex PCR. This sample yields roughly 70,000 clones, of which around 90% are seen a single time; roughly 2.1% belongs to the top ten. The sample consisted of CD4+ or CD8+ T cells sorted from blood, taken in a trial of the OX40 agonist ivuxolimab. The receptors here all came from an adult with an advanced solid tumor such as melanoma, head and neck, liver or kidney cancer.

This chain connects TRBV4-2 to TRBJ2-1; no firm D call. The CDR3 consists of 15 residues. Germline V CDR1 and CDR2: LGHNA, YNFKEQ. V was trimmed by 0 bases and J by 0 bases, leaving 6 bases between them. The CDR3 sequence is CASSQEVSSYNEQFF. Here the CDR3 DNA reads TGTGCCAGCAGCCAAGAGGTTAGCTCCTACAATGAGCAGTTCTTC.

The rearrangement uses TRBV6-1 and TRBJ1-1, with TRBD1 matching 8 bases. The CDR3 totals 17 residues. V dropped 2 bases and J dropped 5; count of bases not matched to a gene: 13. Germline V gene data show CDR1 as MNHNS and CDR2 as SASEGT. In DNA form, the CDR3 reads TGTGCCAGCAGTGAAAGAGTTGGGGACAGGAGGGGAACTGAAGCTTTCTTT. Protein sequence: CASSERVGDRRGTEAFF.

The chain is built from TRBV4-3 and TRBJ2-2; D gene uncertain. The CDR3 length is 14 residues. The germline gives CDR1 LGHNA, CDR2 YSLEER. The V gene lost 0 bases and the J gene lost 7 bases, with 9 bases spanning the gap. In DNA form, the CDR3 reads TGCGCCAGCAGCCAAGAATCGGTCGGCGGGGAGCTGTTTTTT. This gives the protein CASSQESVGGELFF.

The chain links TRBV11-1 to TRBJ2-7; tentative D call: TRBD1 (7 bases). Trimming cost V 1 base and J 3 bases, with 19 bases left between them. This CDR3 is built from 17 residues. Germline V gene lookup returns CDR1 SGHAT and CDR2 FQDESV (reference sequence). The CDR3 nucleotides are TGTGCCAGCAGCTTAGAGGCAGGGGGGACGGGCCTCTACGAGCAGTACTTC. It yields the protein CASSLEAGGTGLYEQYF.

The rearrangement joins TRBV27 to TRBJ1-1; D is possibly TRBD1 (6 bases). Germline loops: CDR1 MNHEY, CDR2 SMNVEV (reference sequence). The CDR3 runs 15 residues. Trimming took off 1 base at V and 1 base at J, with 10 bases between the two ends. The CDR3 spells CASSLYRDKNTEAFF. CDR3 nucleotides: TGTGCCAGCAGTTTATACAGGGACAAGAACACTGAAGCTTTCTTT.

This chain joins TRBV7-2 and TRBJ2-1, with D possibly being TRBD2 (6 bases). Trimming removed 6 bases from V and 0 bases from J, with 12 bases in between. This CDR3 contains 15 residues. Germline V gene lookup returns CDR1 SGHTA and CDR2 FQGNSA. CDR3 sequence (DNA): TGTGCCAGCAGGCCGGGACTTAGCTCCTACAATGAGCAGTTCTTC. It translates to CASRPGLSSYNEQFF.

The genes are TRBV9 and TRBJ2-1; 8 bases are a match to TRBD1. The length of the CDR3 is 15 residues. The V gene end was trimmed by 4 bases and the J gene end by 0 bases; junction bases not matched to a gene: 3. Germline V gives CDR1 SGDLS, CDR2 YYNGEE. The CDR3: CASSLTGGSYNEQFF. CDR3 DNA sequence: TGTGCCAGCAGCTTAACAGGGGGCTCCTACAATGAGCAGTTCTTC.

The chain couples TRBV18 to TRBJ2-3; D is undetermined. The CDR3 loop spans 12 amino acids. Germline lookup yields CDR1 KGHSH and CDR2 LQKENI. The V gene lost 2 bases and the J gene lost 4 bases, with 4 bases spanning the gap. In DNA, the CDR3 is TGTGCCAGCTCACCATCCCCAGATACGCAGTATTTT. It specifies CASSPSPDTQYF.

V is TRBV6-1 and J is TRBJ2-3, with D perhaps being TRBD1 or TRBD2 (5 bases each). Germline V lookup: CDR1 MNHNS, CDR2 SASEGT. The CDR3 covers 15 residues. Trimming stripped 1 base from V and 1 base from J, with 9 bases between. This CDR3 is CASSEDGTRTDTQYF. The CDR3 DNA reads TGTGCCAGCAGTGAAGATGGGACCCGCACAGATACGCAGTATTTT.

The V call is TRBV7-2, the J call TRBJ2-7, with D maybe TRBD2 (6 bases). V shed 5 bases and J shed 5 bases, with 16 bases lying between them. CDR1 is SGHTA, CDR2 FQGNSA, per germline. The CDR3 is 14 amino acids. The CDR3 region is CASSPLTGADEQYF. The CDR3 DNA is TGTGCCAGCAGCCCCCTGACGGGAGCAGACGAGCAGTACTTC.

This clone was observed a few times. The V and J genes are TRBV19 and TRBJ2-7; 9 bases agree with TRBD2. Germline CDR1 and CDR2: LNHDA and SQIVND (reference sequence). The J segment lost 3 bases and the V segment lost 7 bases, leaving 7 bases of the junction unmatched. This CDR3 is built from 14 residues. CDR3 DNA sequence: TGTGCCAGTAAGTCGAGCGGGAGGAGCTACGAGCAGTACTTC. Translating gives CASKSSGRSYEQYF.

In the case of this clone: The final CDR3 position lacks the conserved phenylalanine or tryptophan, pointing to a likely read error. No DNA is shown, since the ends of the CDR3 on it are uncertain; the CDR3 is the one TCRdb lists. The gene calls are TRBV6-5 and TRBJ2-4; the DNA was not used to check the table's D call, TRBD2. The germline V gene has CDR1 MNHEY and CDR2 SVGAGI. The CDR3 is 12 amino acids long, termini counted. The CDR3: CASRPSGRTCYH.

V and J are TRBV19 and TRBJ1-2; 9 bases map to TRBD1. The CDR3 consists of 15 residues. V shed 8 bases and J 8 bases; nucleotides not matched to a gene: 15. Germline CDR1 LNHDA, CDR2 SQIVND (reference sequence). The CDR3 protein is CASRAISTGGKGYTF. DNA of the CDR3: TGTGCCAGTCGCGCCATCTCAACAGGGGGCAAGGGCTACACCTTC.

This chain joins TRBV7-2 and TRBJ2-3; 8 bases line up with TRBD2. This CDR3 is built from 15 residues. The germline gives CDR1 SGHTA, CDR2 FQGNSA. V lost 5 bases, J lost 2 bases, and 6 bases stayed unmatched. CDR3: CASSLTSGYTDTQYF. CDR3 DNA sequence: TGTGCCAGCAGCCTTACTAGCGGCTACACAGATACGCAGTATTTT.

This chain joins TRBV4-2 and TRBJ1-4; no firm D call. Trimming pared 0 bases from V and 2 bases from J, leaving 10 bases between. The CDR3 has 16 amino acids. Germline-derived CDR1 and CDR2 are LGHNA and YNFKEQ. The CDR3 bases are TGTGCCAGCAGCCAAGATCTCCGGGGTACTAATGAAAAACTGTTTTTT. Protein: CASSQDLRGTNEKLFF.

The gene calls are TRBV19 and TRBJ1-1, with unresolved D. Trimming shortened V by 4 bases and J by 1 base, and 7 bases separated the two germline ends. The germline V gene has CDR1 LNHDA and CDR2 SQIVND (reference sequence). The CDR3 length is 13 residues. CDR3 sequence: CASSTRENTEAFF. The CDR3 DNA sequence: TGTGCCAGTAGTACCCGGGAGAACACTGAAGCTTTCTTT.

This clone was counted a single time. The chain recombines TRBV6-1 with TRBJ1-2; D is uncertain. V gave up 2 bases and J gave up 2 bases, with 0 bases separating them. Germline assignment: CDR1 MNHNS and CDR2 SASEGT. The CDR3 spans 11 residues. In DNA form, the CDR3 reads TGTGCCAGCAGTGAAAACTATGGCTACACCTTC. It codes for CASSENYGYTF.

This chain links TRBV7-9 with TRBJ1-6, with unresolved D. Trimming shortened V by 5 bases and J by 8 bases, and 13 bases separated the two germline ends. The CDR3 is made up of 14 amino acids. CDR1 and CDR2 from the germline V gene are SEHNR and FQNEAQ (reference sequence). The CDR3 spells CASSSMAGHSPLHF. In nucleotides, the CDR3 is TGTGCCAGCAGCAGTATGGCGGGTCATTCACCCCTCCACTTT.

This chain joins TRBV11-2 and TRBJ2-3; D ambiguous. The CDR3 contains 14 residues. Trimming pared 0 bases from V and 5 bases from J, leaving 9 bases between. Per the germline V gene, CDR1 is SGHAT and CDR2 is FQNNGV. Here the CDR3 DNA reads TGTGCCAGCAGCTTAGAAAGGCCTAGAGATACGCAGTATTTT. Translating gives CASSLERPRDTQYF.

This chain uses TRBV6-1 with TRBJ1-3; D not resolved. Deletions cut 0 bases from V and 0 bases from J, with 9 bases between. CDR1 MNHNS and CDR2 SASEGT come from the germline V gene. This CDR3 comprises 16 residues. CDR3 DNA sequence: TGTGCCAGCAGTGAAGCTCCTGATTCCTCTGGAAACACCATATATTTT. It specifies CASSEAPDSSGNTIYF.

This chain links TRBV7-2 with TRBJ2-3; no reliable D call. Looked up from germline, CDR1 is SGHTA and CDR2 is FQGNSA. The V end lost 8 bases, the J end lost 3 bases, and 12 bases lay between the germline ends. CDR3 size: 13 residues. The chain's CDR3 is CASGLEWTDTQYF. In DNA form, the CDR3 reads TGTGCCAGCGGGCTCGAATGGACAGATACGCAGTATTTT.

The rearrangement links TRBV28 to TRBJ1-5; D unclear. CDR1 MDHEN and CDR2 SYDVKM come from the germline V gene. Trimming removed 5 bases at V and 5 bases at J, with 4 bases between. This CDR3 region has 11 residues. The CDR3 DNA reads as TGTGCCAGCAGTCCTTATCAGCCCCAGCATTTT. It encodes CASSPYQPQHF.

This rearrangement joins TRBV19 to TRBJ2-7, with a possible D match to TRBD1 (6 bases). The germline V gene encodes CDR1 LNHDA and CDR2 SQIVND (reference sequence). Trimming took 4 bases from V and 1 from J, leaving 8 bases between them. The CDR3 length is 13 residues. The DNA of the CDR3 is TGTGCCAGTAGTAACACAGGGTCCTACGAGCAGTACTTC. Its translation is CASSNTGSYEQYF. Together with reference TRBV19 and TRBJ2-7, the CDR3 gives the full variable domain: DGGITQSPKYLFRKEGQNVTLSCEQNLNHDAMYWYRQDPGQGLRLIYYSQIVNDFQKGDIAEGYSVSREKKESFPLTVTSAQKNPTAFYLCASSNTGSYEQYFGPGTRLTVT.

This sequence joins TRBV2 and TRBJ2-2; 9 bases agree with TRBD2. CDR1 and CDR2 (germline): SNHLY, FYNNEI. This CDR3 is built from 15 residues. V was clipped by 3 bases and J by 4 bases; unmatched bases: 3. The CDR3 bases are TGTGCCAGCAGTGAGGCGGGAGGGAGCACCGGGGAGCTGTTTTTT. Protein product: CASSEAGGSTGELFF.

The chain is built from TRBV27 and TRBJ2-5, with TRBD1 identical over 8 bases. This CDR3 has 17 amino acids. Trimming took 10 bases from V and 6 from J; bases not matched to a gene: 22. The germline V gene has CDR1 MNHEY and CDR2 SMNVEV (reference sequence). For the CDR3, the DNA is TGTGCCACCAACCCTTTGGGGACAGGATTGGGCTTACAGACCCAGTACTTC. Translated, it gives CATNPLGTGLGLQTQYF.

The table lists this clone with a few counts. V usage is TRBV7-9 and J usage is TRBJ1-6; D is uncertain. Trimming removed 10 bases at V and 8 bases at J, with 12 bases between. Germline lookup yields CDR1 SEHNR and CDR2 FQNEAQ (reference sequence). This CDR3 comprises 12 residues. The CDR3 here is CAIQLSDSPLHF. The CDR3 nucleotides read TGTGCCATCCAGCTAAGTGATTCACCCCTCCACTTT.

The CDR3 region is CASSLTGGLNEQFF. CDR3 in DNA: TGTGCCAGCAGTTTGACAGGAGGGCTCAATGAGCAGTTCTTC. The chain carries TRBV6-5 and TRBJ2-1, with D perhaps TRBD1 or TRBD2 (6 bases each). Between the trimmed V and J ends, which lost 4 bases and 6 bases, there was a span of 13 bases. Germline loops: CDR1 MNHEY, CDR2 SVGAGI. CDR3 length: 14 residues.